This T cell receptor (beta chain) originates from a study of regulatory T cells in long-lasting Graves disease. Overall study context: By definition, persistent Graves' disease involved antithyroid drugs for over 5 years alongside positive TSH receptor antibodies.

Time point denoted: persistent/refractory GD, antithyroid drugs over 5 years with positive TRAb. Following extraction of RNA from PBMCs, that RNA was used to make the TCR library. The CDR3 covers 14 residues. V lost 1 base and J lost 3, with 9 bases in between. About this clonotype: A much larger clone differs from this one at a single base, so this may be a read error.

Arm-PCR with iRepertoire HTBI primers amplified the CDR3 regions for these TCR beta libraries. TCRdb processed the multiplex PCR reads anew with MiXCR; each CDR3 protein has one entry. The table has 310,000 or so distinct CDR3 sequences, roughly a fifth seen once; the top ten hold roughly 56%. The sequence was collected from a female donor with Graves disease. The chain is built from TRBV12-3 or TRBV12-4 and TRBJ1-1; tentatively, D is TRBD1 (5 bases). Sequenced material: peripheral blood mononuclear cells (PBMCs), taken when the disease was refractory, from a patient treated with antithyroid drugs. CDR3 residues: CASSLGEGDTEAFF. The CDR3 DNA follows: TGTGCCAGCAGTTTAGGTGAAGGGGACACTGAAGCTTTCTTT.